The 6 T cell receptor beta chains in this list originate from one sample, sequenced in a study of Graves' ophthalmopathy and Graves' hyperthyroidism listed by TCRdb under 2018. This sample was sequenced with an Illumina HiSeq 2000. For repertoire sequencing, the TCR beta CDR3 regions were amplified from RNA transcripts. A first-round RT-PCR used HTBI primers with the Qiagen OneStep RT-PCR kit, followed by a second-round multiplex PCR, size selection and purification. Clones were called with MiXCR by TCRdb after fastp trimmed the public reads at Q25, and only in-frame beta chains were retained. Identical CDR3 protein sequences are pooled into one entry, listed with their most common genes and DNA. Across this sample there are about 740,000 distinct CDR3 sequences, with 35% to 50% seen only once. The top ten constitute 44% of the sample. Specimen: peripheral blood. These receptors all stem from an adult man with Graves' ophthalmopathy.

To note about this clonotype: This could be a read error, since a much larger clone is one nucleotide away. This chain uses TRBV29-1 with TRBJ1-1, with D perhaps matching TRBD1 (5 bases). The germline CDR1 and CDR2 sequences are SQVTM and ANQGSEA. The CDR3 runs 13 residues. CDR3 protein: CSARAGSSTEAFF. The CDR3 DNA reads TGCAGTGCTAGGGCAGGGTCGAGCACTGAAGCTTTCTTT.

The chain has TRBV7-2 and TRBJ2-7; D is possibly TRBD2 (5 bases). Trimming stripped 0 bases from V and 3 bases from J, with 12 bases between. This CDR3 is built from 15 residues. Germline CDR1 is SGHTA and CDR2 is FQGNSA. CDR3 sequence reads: CASSLARTPYYEQYF. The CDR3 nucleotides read TGTGCCAGCAGCTTAGCGCGGACTCCCTACTACGAGCAGTACTTC. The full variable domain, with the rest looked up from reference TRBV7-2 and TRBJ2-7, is GAGVSQSPSNKVTEKGKDVELRCDPISGHTALYWYRQSLGQGLEFLIYFQGNSAPDKSGLPSDRFSAERTGGSVSTLTIQRTQQEDSAVYLCASSLARTPYYEQYFGPGTRLTVT.

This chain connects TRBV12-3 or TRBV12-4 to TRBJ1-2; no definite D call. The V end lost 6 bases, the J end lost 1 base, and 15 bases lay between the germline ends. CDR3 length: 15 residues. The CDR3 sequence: CASSSDGGFNYGYTF. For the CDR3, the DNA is TGTGCCAGCAGCAGTGACGGCGGGTTTAACTATGGCTACACCTTC.

As DNA, the CDR3 is TGTGCCAGCAGCCAAGGAGGTCTAGGCGTGGAGACCCAGTACTTC. Translating it yields CASSQGGLGVETQYF. This chain uses TRBV14 with TRBJ2-5; D remains unclear. The length of the CDR3 is 15 residues. The germline V and J ends were trimmed by 1 base and 5 bases, with 14 bases remaining between them. Per germline, CDR1 SGHDN and CDR2 FVKESK.

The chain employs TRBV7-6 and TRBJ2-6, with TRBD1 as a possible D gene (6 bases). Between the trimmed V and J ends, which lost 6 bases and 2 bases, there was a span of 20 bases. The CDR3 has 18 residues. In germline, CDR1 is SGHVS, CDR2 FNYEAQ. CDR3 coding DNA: TGTGCCAGCAGACAAACTGGCCCTAAGGGGGCTGGGGCCAACGTCCTGACTTTC. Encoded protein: CASRQTGPKGAGANVLTF.

The CDR3 reads CSAGPGSQETQYF. Here the CDR3 DNA reads TGCAGTGCTGGACCGGGATCCCAAGAGACCCAGTACTTC. The chain recombines TRBV20-1 with TRBJ2-5; a weak D match, TRBD2 (5 bases). Trimming removed 5 bases from V and 1 base from J, with 11 bases in between. From germline, CDR1 is DFQATT and CDR2 SNEGSKA (reference sequence). CDR3 length: 13 amino acids.